The 17 T cell receptor beta chains listed next were all sequenced from one sample in a study of blood T cell repertoires in COVID-19 (dated by TCRdb to 2018 to 2020). The library was generated by the immunoSEQ multiplex PCR assay. TCRdb carries this immuneACCESS record with in-frame sequences only. Its versions omit some clonotypes, under half of them owing to an unresolved V gene in the studies checked, with the rest unexplained. In this sample the table shows about 290,000 clones, about nine tenths of which occur a single time. Together, the top ten hold around 3% of the sample. The sequenced sample consisted of peripheral blood. The receptors were sampled from a woman between 25 and 40 years old with active or convalescent COVID-19.

The chain uses TRBV6-6 and TRBJ1-6, with TRBD1 identical over 9 bases. Losses at the gene ends were 5 bases for V and 9 bases for J; bases not matched to a gene: 5. Germline loops: CDR1 MNHNY, CDR2 SVGAGI (reference sequence). This CDR3 is 14 amino acids long. The CDR3 nucleotides are TGTGCCAGCAGTCTGGGACAGGGCGGTTCACCCCTCCACTTT. This gives the protein CASSLGQGGSPLHF.

The chain couples TRBV28 to TRBJ1-1; possible D gene TRBD1, 6 bases. Trimming cost V 6 bases and J 6 bases, with 11 bases left between them. The CDR3 sequence is 12 residues long. Germline V CDR1 and CDR2: MDHEN, SYDVKM. The CDR3 reads CASSAGVPEAFF. CDR3 nucleotides: TGTGCCAGCAGCGCAGGGGTACCTGAAGCTTTCTTT.

The chain carries TRBV7-8 and TRBJ1-2; TRBD1 matches 7 bases. The trim removed 5 bases at V and 4 bases at J, leaving 13 bases unmatched. The germline V gene has CDR1 SGHVS and CDR2 FQNEAQ. The CDR3 sequence is 16 residues long. CDR3 sequence: CASSEEYDRVPYGYTF. As DNA, the CDR3 is TGTGCCAGCAGCGAAGAATACGACAGGGTCCCCTATGGCTACACCTTC.

The rearrangement joins TRBV7-2 to TRBJ2-4; maybe TRBD2 (6 bases). CDR3 size: 15 residues. Germline CDR1 is SGHTA and CDR2 is FQGNSA. V lost 0 bases and J lost 0, with 6 bases in between. Here the CDR3 DNA reads TGTGCCAGCAGCTTAGCGCGGGGAGCCAAAAACATTCAGTACTTC. The encoded protein is CASSLARGAKNIQYF.

This chain links TRBV28 with TRBJ2-7, with D possibly TRBD2 on 5 matching bases. V lost 2 bases and J 4 bases, leaving 15 bases between the germline ends. The germline CDR1 and CDR2 sequences are MDHEN and SYDVKM. The CDR3 contains 15 residues. The CDR3 sequence is CASSLTSGRRYEQYF. In nucleotides, the CDR3 is TGTGCCAGCAGTTTAACGAGCGGTCGGAGATACGAGCAGTACTTC.

V usage is TRBV27 and J usage is TRBJ2-1; D gene unclear. The CDR3 extends over 16 amino acids. Germline V gives CDR1 MNHEY, CDR2 SMNVEV (reference sequence). Trimming took off 3 bases at V and 0 bases at J, with 12 bases between the two ends. The CDR3 sequence is CASSFLAASSYNEQFF. DNA for the CDR3: TGTGCCAGCAGTTTTCTGGCGGCTAGCTCCTACAATGAGCAGTTCTTC.

CDR3 sequence reads: CASSQDFGGFEDTGELFF. In nucleotides, the CDR3 is TGCGCCAGCAGCCAAGATTTTGGAGGGTTCGAAGACACCGGGGAGCTGTTTTTT. This chain joins TRBV4-3 and TRBJ2-2, with D possibly matching TRBD2 (6 bases). This CDR3 comprises 18 residues. Trimming took 0 bases from V and 3 from J, leaving 17 bases between them. Looked up from germline, CDR1 is LGHNA and CDR2 is YSLEER.

This clone was detected only a few times. This rearrangement joins TRBV6-1 to TRBJ2-5; 10 nucleotides align to TRBD2. CDR1 MNHNS and CDR2 SASEGT come from the germline V gene. The CDR3 runs to 15 residues. Unmatched junction bases numbered 2, after V lost 2 bases and J lost 2 bases. The CDR3 DNA is TGTGCCAGCAGTGAACTAGCGGGGGCTCAAGAGACCCAGTACTTC. Residues: CASSELAGAQETQYF.

Points on this clone: One end of the junction varies from germline; a read error may be responsible. The chain recombines TRBV7-7 with TRBJ2-3, with D possibly TRBD2 on 6 matching bases. CDR1 SSHAT and CDR2 FNYEAQ come from the germline V gene (reference sequence). This CDR3 region has 16 residues. The CDR3 DNA sequence: TGTGCTAGCAGCCGTCTCGGGGACTTACGCACAGATACGCAGTATTTT. Protein: CASSRLGDLRTDTQYF.

The rearrangement joins TRBV6-1 to TRBJ2-7; 7 positions agree with TRBD1. The CDR3 extends over 15 amino acids. Trimming at V came to 3 bases and at J to 3 bases, leaving 8 bases not matched to a gene. Germline V CDR1 and CDR2: MNHNS, SASEGT. The CDR3 here is CASSDAGDSYYEQYF. Written as DNA, the CDR3 is TGTGCCAGCAGTGACGCCGGGGACAGCTACTACGAGCAGTACTTC.

This sequence joins TRBV20-1 and TRBJ1-1; D unclear. This CDR3 has 13 residues. V shed 3 bases and J shed 0 bases, with 8 bases lying between them. Germline lookup yields CDR1 DFQATT and CDR2 SNEGSKA (reference sequence). The CDR3 loop reads CSASTAMNTEAFF. As DNA, the CDR3 is TGCAGTGCTAGTACAGCAATGAACACTGAAGCTTTCTTT.

The CDR3 DNA is TGTGCCAGCAGTCCGACAGTTAACACTGAAGCTTTCTTT. Protein sequence: CASSPTVNTEAFF. V is TRBV25-1 and J is TRBJ1-1, with TRBD1 as a possible D gene (5 bases). The CDR3 covers 13 residues. Trimming stripped 5 bases from V and 2 bases from J, with 9 bases between. From germline, CDR1 is MGHDK and CDR2 SYGVNS.

The chain is built from TRBV29-1 and TRBJ1-1, with 12 bases identical to TRBD1. The CDR3 spans 15 residues. From germline, CDR1 is SQVTM and CDR2 ANQGSEA. Germline trimming cut 6 bases from V and 4 bases from J; bases unmatched to any gene: 9. Here the CDR3 DNA reads TGCAGCGTGGTCGGGACAGGGGGCCCGGGCACTGAAGCTTTCTTT. Its translation is CSVVGTGGPGTEAFF.

V and J are TRBV11-3 and TRBJ1-1; D ambiguous. CDR3 length: 15 amino acids. V shed 3 bases and J shed 0 bases, with 11 bases lying between them. The germline gives CDR1 SGHNT, CDR2 YENEEA. CDR3 loop: CASSLHETVNTEAFF. DNA for the CDR3: TGTGCCAGCAGCTTGCACGAAACAGTGAACACTGAAGCTTTCTTT.

In this sample, this clone turned up once. The chain recombines TRBV7-2 with TRBJ2-5; 13 bases align to TRBD2. The CDR3 runs to 15 residues. Germline V gene sequence: CDR1 SGHTA, CDR2 FQGNSA. Trimming cost V 5 bases and J 4 bases; bases outside gene matches: 4. This CDR3 is CASSPGLAGVETQYF. In DNA form, the CDR3 reads TGTGCCAGCAGCCCCGGACTAGCGGGGGTAGAGACCCAGTACTTC.

The sample holds one count of this clone. Here the CDR3 reads CATSTQGDQPQHF. The CDR3 nucleotides read TGTGCCACCAGCACTCAGGGGGATCAGCCCCAGCATTTT. The chain links TRBV15 to TRBJ1-5, with TRBD1 matching 7 bases. There are 13 residues in the CDR3. V lost 4 bases to trimming and J lost 5 bases; unmatched junction nucleotides: 2. Germline CDR1 and CDR2: LNHNV and YYDKDF (reference sequence).

The V gene is TRBV28, the J gene TRBJ1-6; D not certain. The germline V gene has CDR1 MDHEN and CDR2 SYDVKM. The length of the CDR3 is 14 residues. The V end was cut by 5 bases, the J end by 10 bases, with 15 bases between. The CDR3 nucleotides are TGTGCCAGCAGTCCCCCCGGCGGGTTCTCACCCCTCCACTTT. Translation: CASSPPGGFSPLHF. Variable domain in full (rest from reference TRBV28 and TRBJ1-6): DVKVTQSSRYLVKRTGEKVFLECVQDMDHENMFWYRQDPGLGLRLIYFSYDVKMKEKGDIPEGYSVSREKKERFSLILESASTNQTSMYLCASSPPGGFSPLHFGNGTRLTVT.